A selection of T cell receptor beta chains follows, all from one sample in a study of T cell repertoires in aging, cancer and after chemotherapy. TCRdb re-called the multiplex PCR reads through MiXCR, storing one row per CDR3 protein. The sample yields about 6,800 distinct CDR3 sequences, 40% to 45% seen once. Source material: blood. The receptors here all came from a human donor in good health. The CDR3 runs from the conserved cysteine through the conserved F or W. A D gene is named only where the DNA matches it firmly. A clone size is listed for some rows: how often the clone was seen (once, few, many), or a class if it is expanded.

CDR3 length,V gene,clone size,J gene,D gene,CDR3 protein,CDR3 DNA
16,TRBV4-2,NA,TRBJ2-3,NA,CASSQTYISGTDTQYF,TGTGCCAGCAGCCAAACGTATATTAGTGGCACAGATACGCAGTATTTT
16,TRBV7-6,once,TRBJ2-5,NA,CASSLSEGGVQETQYF,TGTGCCAGCAGCTTATCGGAGGGGGGGGTCCAAGAGACCCAGTACTTC
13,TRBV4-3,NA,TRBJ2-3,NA,CASSFEVGNTQYF,TGCGCCAGCAGCTTCGAAGTCGGCAATACGCAGTATTTT
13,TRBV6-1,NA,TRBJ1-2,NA,CASSGTRGEGYTF,TGTGCCAGCAGTGGCACCAGGGGTGAGGGCTACACCTTC
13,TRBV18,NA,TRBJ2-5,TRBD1,CASYDRVQETQYF,TGTGCCAGCTACGACAGGGTCCAAGAGACCCAGTACTTC
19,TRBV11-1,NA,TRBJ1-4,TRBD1,CASSSQNGTETATNEKLFF,TGTGCCAGCAGCTCTCAAAATGGGACAGAGACGGCAACTAATGAAAAACTGTTTTTT
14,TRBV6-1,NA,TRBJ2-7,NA,CASRTQGDSGEQYF,TGTGCCAGCCGGACCCAGGGGGACTCAGGCGAGCAGTACTTC
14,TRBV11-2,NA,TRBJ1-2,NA,CASSNPGTVYGYTF,TGTGCCAGCAGCAACCCCGGGACGGTCTATGGCTACACCTTC
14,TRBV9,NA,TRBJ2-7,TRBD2,CASSVTSESYEQYF,TGTGCCAGCAGCGTGACTAGCGAGTCCTACGAGCAGTACTTC
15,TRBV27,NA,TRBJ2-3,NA,CASSFTGTGTDTQYF,TGTGCCAGCAGTTTTACAGGGACGGGAACAGATACGCAGTATTTT
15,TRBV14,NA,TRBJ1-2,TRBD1,CASSPTGQGRYGYTF,TGTGCCAGCAGCCCCACGGGACAGGGGCGGTATGGCTACACCTTC
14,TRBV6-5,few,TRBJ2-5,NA,CASSYSGGQETQYF,TGTGCCAGCAGTTACTCGGGGGGACAAGAGACCCAGTACTTC
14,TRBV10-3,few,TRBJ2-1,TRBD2,CAITGGAPQGEQFF,TGTGCCATCACGGGGGGTGCCCCCCAAGGTGAGCAGTTCTTC
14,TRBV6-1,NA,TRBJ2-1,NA,CASSTFTRDNEQFF,TGTGCCAGCAGTACGTTTACCCGGGACAATGAGCAGTTCTTC
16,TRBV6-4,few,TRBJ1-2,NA,CASSDSSLGRYYGYTF,TGTGCCAGCAGTGACTCGAGTCTGGGCAGATACTATGGCTACACCTTC
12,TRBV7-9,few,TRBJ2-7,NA,CASSVVGYEQYF,TGTGCCAGCAGCGTAGTAGGCTACGAGCAGTACTTC
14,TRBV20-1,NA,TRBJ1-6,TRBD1,CSARFARQGGSLHF,TGCAGTGCTAGATTCGCTAGGCAGGGGGGATCCCTCCACTTT
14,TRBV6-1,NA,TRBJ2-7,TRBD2,CASSEGTSSYEQYF,TGTGCCAGCAGTGAAGGGACTAGCTCCTACGAGCAGTACTTC
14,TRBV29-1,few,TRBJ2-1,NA,CSAQGSGDYNEQFF,TGCAGCGCACAGGGGAGCGGGGACTACAATGAGCAGTTCTTC
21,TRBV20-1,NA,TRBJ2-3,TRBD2,CSAKGAQTGLAGGPSTDTQYF,TGCAGTGCTAAGGGAGCCCAGACTGGACTAGCGGGGGGGCCTAGCACAGATACGCAGTATTTT
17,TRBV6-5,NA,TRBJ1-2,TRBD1,CASSYTVPGQVGYGYTF,TGTGCCAGCAGTTACACGGTGCCGGGACAGGTTGGCTATGGCTACACCTTC
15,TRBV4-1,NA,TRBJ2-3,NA,CASSPYLVPTDTQYF,TGCGCCAGCAGCCCCTACTTAGTTCCCACAGATACGCAGTATTTT
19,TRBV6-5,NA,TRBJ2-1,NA,CASSWHHGIRRGSYNEQFF,TGTGCCAGCAGTTGGCATCATGGTATTCGTAGAGGCTCCTACAATGAGCAGTTCTTC
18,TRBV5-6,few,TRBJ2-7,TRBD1,CASSLVAGTGVRPYEQYF,TGTGCCAGCAGCTTGGTCGCAGGGACAGGGGTTCGTCCCTACGAGCAGTACTTC
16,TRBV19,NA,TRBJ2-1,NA,CASSVTPGTVYNEQFF,TGTGCCAGTAGTGTAACTCCCGGGACCGTGTACAATGAGCAGTTCTTC
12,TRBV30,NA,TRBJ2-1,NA,CAWSPRGNEQFF,TGTGCCTGGAGCCCCCGGGGTAATGAGCAGTTCTTC
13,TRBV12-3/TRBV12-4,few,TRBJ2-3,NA,CASSWLGTDTQYF,TGTGCCAGCAGTTGGCTTGGAACAGATACGCAGTATTTT
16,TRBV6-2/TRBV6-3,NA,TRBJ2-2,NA,CASSDPVRGDTGELFF,TGTGCCAGCAGCGACCCCGTAAGGGGGGACACCGGGGAGCTGTTTTTT
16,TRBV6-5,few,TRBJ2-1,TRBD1,CASSTTGTGTYNEQFF,TGTGCCAGCAGTACAACCGGGACAGGTACCTACAATGAGCAGTTCTTC
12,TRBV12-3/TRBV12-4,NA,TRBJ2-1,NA,CASNPGSNEQFF,TGTGCCAGCAACCCTGGCAGCAATGAGCAGTTCTTC
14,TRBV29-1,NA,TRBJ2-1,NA,CSAPGERAGAEQFF,TGCAGCGCCCCGGGGGAGCGGGCTGGGGCTGAGCAGTTCTTC
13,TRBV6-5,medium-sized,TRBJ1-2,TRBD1,CASRTTGTYGYTF,TGTGCCAGCAGGACGACAGGGACCTATGGCTACACCTTC
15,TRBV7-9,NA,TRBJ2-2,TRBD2,CASSHLAVNTGELFF,TGTGCCAGCAGCCATCTAGCGGTGAACACCGGGGAGCTGTTTTTT
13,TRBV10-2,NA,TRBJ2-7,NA,CASFPDTAYEQYF,TGCGCCAGTTTCCCGGATACCGCCTACGAGCAGTACTTC
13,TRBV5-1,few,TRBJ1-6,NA,CASSPDSNSPLHF,TGCGCCAGCAGCCCGGACAGTAATTCACCCCTCCACTTT
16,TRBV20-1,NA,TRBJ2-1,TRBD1,CSAKESGTGAYNEQFF,TGCAGTGCTAAGGAATCCGGGACAGGGGCCTACAATGAGCAGTTCTTC
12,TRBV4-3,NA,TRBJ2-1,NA,CASSHPSGEQFF,TGCGCCAGCAGCCACCCCTCCGGGGAGCAGTTCTTC
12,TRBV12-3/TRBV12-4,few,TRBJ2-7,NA,CASSHGVHEQYF,TGTGCCAGCAGTCATGGTGTCCACGAGCAGTACTTC
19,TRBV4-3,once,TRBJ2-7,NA,CASSQDQGRLAGDLYEQYF,TGTGCCAGCAGCCAAGATCAGGGGAGGCTAGCCGGGGATTTGTACGAGCAGTACTTC
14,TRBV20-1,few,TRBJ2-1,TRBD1,CSAAPGQGINEQFF,TGCAGTGCTGCCCCGGGACAGGGGATCAATGAGCAGTTCTTC
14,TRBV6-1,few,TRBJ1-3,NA,CASSPRDPGNTIYF,TGTGCCAGCAGTCCTCGGGACCCTGGAAACACCATATATTTT
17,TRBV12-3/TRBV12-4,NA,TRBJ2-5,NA,CASSEALRVIGRETQYF,TGTGCCAGCAGTGAAGCGCTCCGGGTAATAGGTCGAGAGACCCAGTACTTC
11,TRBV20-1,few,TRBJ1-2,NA,CSAQLNYGYTF,TGCAGTGCACAGCTTAACTATGGCTACACCTTC
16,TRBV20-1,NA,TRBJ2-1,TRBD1,CSARTTGVGYDNEQFF,TGCAGTGCTAGAACGACAGGGGTGGGTTACGACAATGAGCAGTTCTTC
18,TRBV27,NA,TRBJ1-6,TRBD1,CASSSLRKGGDLSSPLHF,TGTGCCAGCAGTTCCCTGAGAAAAGGGGGCGATTTAAGCTCACCCCTCCACTTT
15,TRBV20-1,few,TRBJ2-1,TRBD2,CSAKSWRGDFNEQFF,TGCAGTGCTAAATCCTGGCGGGGGGACTTCAATGAGCAGTTCTTC
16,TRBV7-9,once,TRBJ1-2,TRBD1,CASSTQVHRGDYGYTF,TGTGCCAGCAGCACCCAGGTCCACAGGGGGGACTATGGCTACACCTTC
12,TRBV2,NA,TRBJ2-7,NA,CASSEGWAVQYF,TGTGCCAGCAGTGAGGGGTGGGCAGTGCAGTACTTC
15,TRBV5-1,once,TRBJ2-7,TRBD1,CASSSLTGIYWEQYF,TGCGCCAGCAGCTCGCTGACAGGGATTTACTGGGAGCAGTACTTC
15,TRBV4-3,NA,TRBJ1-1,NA,CASRPSPGVDTEAFF,TGCGCCAGCAGACCCTCCCCAGGGGTGGACACTGAAGCTTTCTTT
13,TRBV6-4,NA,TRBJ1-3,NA,CASTTSRGNTIYF,TGTGCCAGCACCACGTCCCGAGGAAACACCATATATTTT
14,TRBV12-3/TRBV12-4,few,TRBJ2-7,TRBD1,CASSLIGGRYEQYF,TGTGCCAGCAGTTTAATAGGGGGCCGCTACGAGCAGTACTTC
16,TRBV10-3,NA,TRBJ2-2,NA,CAISPGITGNTGELFF,TGTGCCATCAGTCCGGGGATTACAGGGAACACCGGGGAGCTGTTTTTT
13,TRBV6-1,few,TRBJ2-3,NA,CASSLDNTDTQYF,TGTGCCAGCAGCTTAGACAACACAGATACGCAGTATTTT
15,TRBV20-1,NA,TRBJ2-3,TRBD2,CSARLAGGLTDTQYF,TGCAGTGCTAGACTAGCGGGGGGCCTCACAGATACGCAGTATTTT
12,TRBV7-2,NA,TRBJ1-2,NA,CASSFFGGAYTF,TGTGCCAGCAGCTTTTTTGGGGGTGCCTACACCTTC
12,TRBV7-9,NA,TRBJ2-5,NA,CVSSFPRETQYF,TGTGTCAGCAGCTTCCCTCGAGAGACCCAGTACTTC
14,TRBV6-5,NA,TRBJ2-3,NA,CAAQGGSGTDTQYF,TGTGCCGCCCAGGGGGGGTCGGGCACAGATACGCAGTATTTT
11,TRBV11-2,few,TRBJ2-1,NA,CASSFGLEQFF,TGTGCCAGCAGCTTCGGTCTTGAGCAGTTCTTC